Listed here are 16 T cell receptor beta chains from one sample, sequenced in a study of blood T cell repertoires in COVID-19. TCRdb's copy holds only in-frame clones and misses some; the assay was immunoSEQ multiplex PCR. The data contain hundreds of thousands of clones, 89% of them singletons. The sample taken for sequencing was PBMCs or T cells enriched from blood (not recorded which). All receptors come from a woman between 35 and 50 years old who had recovered from COVID-19.

Points on this clone: One end of the junction varies from germline; a read error may be responsible. This sequence joins TRBV7-2 and TRBJ1-5; 8 bases align to TRBD1. This CDR3 has 18 residues. CDR1 SGHTA and CDR2 FQGNSA come from the germline V gene. In nucleotides, the CDR3 is TGTGCCAGCAGCCTAGCTCCCGCAGGGGGCATTGTAAATCAGCCCCAGCATTTT. Encoded protein: CASSLAPAGGIVNQPQHF.

The gene calls are TRBV30 and TRBJ1-2; 7 nucleotides line up with TRBD1. V lost 0 bases to trimming and J lost 7 bases; unmatched junction nucleotides: 5. CDR1 is GTSNPN, CDR2 SVGIG, per germline (reference sequence). This CDR3 is built from 13 residues. The CDR3 is CAWSVRQGGGYTF. DNA for the CDR3: TGTGCCTGGAGTGTACGGCAGGGGGGTGGCTACACCTTC.

CDR3 residues: CASSIDLLAGGFNEQFF. Here the CDR3 DNA reads TGTGCCAGTAGTATAGATCTATTGGCGGGAGGGTTCAATGAGCAGTTCTTC. The chain has TRBV19 and TRBJ2-1; 9 bases match TRBD2. The V gene's germline CDR1 is LNHDA and CDR2 SQIVND (reference sequence). The V and J ends lost 0 bases and 6 bases, in that order; junction bases with no gene match: 9. The length of the CDR3 is 17 residues.

The chain uses TRBV3-1 (or the pseudogene TRBV3-2) and TRBJ2-1; 7 bases align to TRBD2. The CDR3 has 15 amino acids. The germline gives CDR1 LGHDT, CDR2 YNNKEL (reference sequence). The trim removed 1 base at V and 6 bases at J, leaving 6 bases unmatched. CDR3 DNA sequence: TGTGCCAGCAGCCAAGCGACTAGCCCAGTCAATGAGCAGTTCTTC. It yields the protein CASSQATSPVNEQFF.

This clone was detected only once. Here the CDR3 DNA reads TGTGCCAGCAGCTTCGGCGGAAGCCTCACAGATACGCAGTATTTT. Its protein is CASSFGGSLTDTQYF. V and J are TRBV5-6 and TRBJ2-3; D remains ambiguous. The germline CDR1 and CDR2 sequences are SGHDT and YYEEEE. The CDR3 runs 15 residues. V dropped 2 bases and J dropped 2 bases, with 12 bases sitting between them.

The rearrangement links TRBV30 to TRBJ1-3, with a weak D call TRBD1 (5 bases). This CDR3 has 12 residues. Germline values: CDR1 GTSNPN, CDR2 SVGIG (reference sequence). The germline V and J ends were trimmed by 5 bases and 0 bases, with 5 bases remaining between them. CDR3 loop: CAWGHSGNTIYF. In nucleotides, the CDR3 is TGTGCCTGGGGACACTCTGGAAACACCATATATTTT.

The genes are TRBV6-2 or TRBV6-3 and TRBJ1-5; 9 nucleotides align to TRBD1. The J segment lost 5 bases and the V segment lost 5 bases, leaving 7 bases of the junction unmatched. The germline gives CDR1 MNHEY, CDR2 SVGEGT. This CDR3 has 15 amino acids. In nucleotides, the CDR3 is TGTGCCAGCAGTGACGGACAGGGGCCTTATCAGCCCCAGCATTTT. Translated, it gives CASSDGQGPYQPQHF.

This rearrangement joins TRBV10-3 to TRBJ2-2; 8 nucleotides match TRBD1. The CDR3 runs 15 residues. CDR1 and CDR2 from the germline V gene are ENHRY and SYGVKD. The V and J ends lost 4 bases and 4 bases, in that order; junction bases with no gene match: 5. This CDR3 reads CAISAGQASTGELFF. DNA for the CDR3: TGTGCCATCAGTGCGGGACAGGCGAGCACCGGGGAGCTGTTTTTT.

The chain links TRBV7-3 to TRBJ2-3, with TRBD1 as a possible D gene (6 bases). Per germline, CDR1 SGHTA and CDR2 FQGTGA. The CDR3 is 14 residues long. With 2 bases removed from V and 2 bases from J, the gap between germline ends came to 8 bases. CDR3 sequence: CASSLYRDTDTQYF. CDR3 nucleotide sequence: TGTGCCAGCAGCTTATACAGGGACACAGATACGCAGTATTTT.

The rearrangement uses TRBV6-2 or TRBV6-3 and TRBJ2-1; D is unresolved. Trimming took 5 bases from V and 6 from J, leaving 14 bases between them. In germline, CDR1 is MNHEY, CDR2 SVGEGT. The CDR3 spans 14 residues. DNA for the CDR3: TGTGCCAGCAGTAGTTTAGACAACTCCAATGAGCAGTTCTTC. Amino acid sequence: CASSSLDNSNEQFF.

The CDR3 nucleotides read TGTGCCAGCAGTTTATCCGGGAGTGCCCTTGGGCATCAGCCCCAGCATTTT. This gives the protein CASSLSGSALGHQPQHF. The J gene is TRBJ1-5, the V gene TRBV27, with D unclear. Germline CDR1 is MNHEY and CDR2 is SMNVEV (reference sequence). CDR3 length: 17 amino acids. V was cut by 0 bases and J by 5 bases, with 17 bases left in between.

This chain uses TRBV15 with TRBJ1-1, with D possibly TRBD1 on 6 matching bases. The germline V gene encodes CDR1 LNHNV and CDR2 YYDKDF (reference sequence). This CDR3 region has 17 residues. The V end lost 2 bases, the J end lost 1 base, and 17 bases lay between the germline ends. The CDR3 reads CATSRNLDRKKNTEAFF. The CDR3 DNA sequence: TGTGCCACCAGCAGAAATCTCGACAGGAAGAAGAACACTGAAGCTTTCTTT. Full variable domain (rest looked up from reference TRBV15 and TRBJ1-1): DAMVIQNPRYQVTQFGKPVTLSCSQTLNHNVMYWYQQKSSQAPKLLFHYYDKDFNNEADTPDNFQSRRPNTSFCFLDIRSPGLGDTAMYLCATSRNLDRKKNTEAFFGQGTRLTVV.

The V call is TRBV27, the J call TRBJ1-5, with 9 bases that match TRBD1. The trim removed 0 bases at V and 0 bases at J, leaving 0 bases unmatched. The CDR3 sequence is 16 residues long. Germline assignment: CDR1 MNHEY and CDR2 SMNVEV (reference sequence). CDR3 coding DNA: TGTGCCAGCAGTTTATCGACAGGGGGTAGCAATCAGCCCCAGCATTTT. Encoded protein: CASSLSTGGSNQPQHF.

This clone has more than one count but fewer than ten. V usage is TRBV7-2 and J usage is TRBJ2-1, with TRBD1 as a possible D gene (5 bases). This CDR3 spans 16 amino acids. Germline V gene lookup returns CDR1 SGHTA and CDR2 FQGNSA. The V end was cut by 6 bases, the J end by 0 bases, with 15 bases between. The CDR3 coding sequence is TGTGCCAGCAGTTCGACAGTCCCTAGCTCCTACAATGAGCAGTTCTTC. The encoded protein is CASSSTVPSSYNEQFF.

The count of this clone is one. J is TRBJ2-5 and V is TRBV7-2, with 8 bases lining up with TRBD2. V shed 0 bases, J shed 3 bases, and the junction held 6 bases outside the gene matches. The CDR3 runs 16 residues. The germline CDR1 and CDR2 sequences are SGHTA and FQGNSA. CDR3 sequence: CASSLALSGGEETQYF. Written as DNA, the CDR3 is TGTGCCAGCAGCTTAGCGTTGAGCGGGGGTGAAGAGACCCAGTACTTC. Full variable domain (outside the CDR3, taken from reference TRBV7-2 and TRBJ2-5): GAGVSQSPSNKVTEKGKDVELRCDPISGHTALYWYRQSLGQGLEFLIYFQGNSAPDKSGLPSDRFSAERTGGSVSTLTIQRTQQEDSAVYLCASSLALSGGEETQYFGPGTRLLVL.

The rearrangement links TRBV7-9 to TRBJ2-5; the match to TRBD1 covers 12 bases. The germline V gene has CDR1 SEHNR and CDR2 FQNEAQ (reference sequence). CDR3 length: 16 amino acids. Trimming took 3 bases from V and 5 from J; bases not matched to a gene: 7. Here the CDR3 reads CASSFRGQGARETQYF. In DNA, the CDR3 is TGTGCCAGCAGCTTCCGGGGACAGGGGGCGCGGGAGACCCAGTACTTC.